These 27 T cell receptor beta chains share one sample of origin, sequenced in a study of blood T cell repertoires in COVID-19. Sequenced by immunoSEQ multiplex PCR; TCRdb stores in-frame clones only, minus some. The table has under 200,000 clones, around 83% seen once. The sample comprised PBMCs or T cells enriched from blood (not recorded which). These receptors all stem from a woman between 50 and 59 years old in a cohort exposed to, infected with or recovered from COVID-19 (not recorded which).

This clone showed up just once. The chain links TRBV28 to TRBJ1-5; 8 bases match TRBD1. V gave up 6 bases and J gave up 1 base; unmatched junction bases: 2. The CDR3 is made up of 14 amino acids. Germline CDR1 is MDHEN and CDR2 is SYDVKM. This CDR3 reads CASSRQGSNQPQHF. For the CDR3, the DNA is TGTGCCAGCAGCCGACAGGGGAGCAATCAGCCCCAGCATTTT. Variable domain in full (rest from reference TRBV28 and TRBJ1-5): DVKVTQSSRYLVKRTGEKVFLECVQDMDHENMFWYRQDPGLGLRLIYFSYDVKMKEKGDIPEGYSVSREKKERFSLILESASTNQTSMYLCASSRQGSNQPQHFGDGTRLSIL.

The CDR3 spells CASSDPSGYNEQFF. In DNA, the CDR3 is TGTGCCAGCAGTGACCCTAGCGGATACAATGAGCAGTTCTTC. V and J are TRBV25-1 and TRBJ2-1, with 7 bases lining up with TRBD2. Germline assignment: CDR1 MGHDK and CDR2 SYGVNS. The J segment lost 4 bases and the V segment lost 3 bases, leaving 3 bases of the junction unmatched. The CDR3 consists of 14 residues.

A few counts support this clone. The chain uses TRBV5-1 and TRBJ2-7; TRBD1 is a possible D gene (5 bases). The CDR3 extends over 14 amino acids. From germline, CDR1 is SGHRS and CDR2 YFSETQ. V gave up 1 base and J gave up 5 bases, with 13 bases separating them. The CDR3 loop is CASSLFPGNDEQYF. Here the CDR3 DNA reads TGCGCCAGCAGCTTGTTCCCAGGGAATGACGAGCAGTACTTC.

This clone turned up a few times. The J gene is TRBJ1-1, the V gene TRBV19, with D unresolved. The length of the CDR3 is 13 residues. Germline values: CDR1 LNHDA, CDR2 SQIVND (reference sequence). Trimming stripped 3 bases from V and 8 bases from J, with 13 bases between. DNA of the CDR3: TGTGCCAGTAGTATTTTTCGTGGGAGAGAAGCTTTCTTT. Translation: CASSIFRGREAFF.

The chain recombines TRBV27 with TRBJ2-1; 7 bases map to TRBD2. V shed 3 bases and J 5 bases; nucleotides not matched to a gene: 7. Germline V gene lookup returns CDR1 MNHEY and CDR2 SMNVEV (reference sequence). The CDR3 loop spans 15 amino acids. CDR3 region: CASSLAVAGNNEQFF. In DNA, the CDR3 is TGTGCCAGCAGTTTGGCGGTAGCGGGTAACAATGAGCAGTTCTTC.

This sequence joins TRBV3-1 (or the pseudogene TRBV3-2) and TRBJ2-5; 10 nucleotides agree with TRBD1. Trimming at V came to 4 bases and at J to 5 bases, leaving 13 bases not matched to a gene. This CDR3 is 17 amino acids long. The germline CDR1 and CDR2 sequences are LGHDT and YNNKEL (reference sequence). The CDR3 here is CASSRTLRDRGVETQYF. In DNA, the CDR3 is TGTGCCAGCAGCCGGACCCTCCGGGACAGGGGCGTGGAGACCCAGTACTTC.

The chain joins TRBV6-5 to TRBJ2-3; 7 bases align to TRBD1. Germline assignment: CDR1 MNHEY and CDR2 SVGAGI. With 6 bases clipped from V and 1 base from J, the junction kept 1 base outside the gene matches. This CDR3 has 13 amino acids. The CDR3 loop is CASRGQGTDTQYF. The CDR3 region has the DNA TGTGCCAGCAGAGGACAGGGCACAGATACGCAGTATTTT.

Remarks on this clone: The junction departs from the called germline gene at one end, perhaps through a read error. This chain connects TRBV2 to TRBJ1-1; 8 positions match TRBD1. CDR3 length: 15 residues. CDR1 is SNHLY and CDR2 is FYNNEI in the germline V gene. CDR3: CASSDPDREYTEVFF. The CDR3 coding sequence is TGTGCCAGCAGTGACCCGGACAGGGAGTACACTGAAGTTTTCTTT.

CDR3 amino acids: CAISVVQNTEAFF. The CDR3 bases are TGTGCCATCAGTGTAGTCCAGAACACTGAAGCTTTCTTT. The V call is TRBV10-3, the J call TRBJ1-1; D is unclear. Germline V gene lookup returns CDR1 ENHRY and CDR2 SYGVKD. The ends were cut back, 4 bases at V and 1 base at J, with 7 bases in the middle. The CDR3 loop spans 13 amino acids.

The table lists this clone with a count of one. This chain uses TRBV6-5 with TRBJ1-3; no clear D gene. The CDR3 is made up of 15 amino acids. Germline loops: CDR1 MNHEY, CDR2 SVGAGI. V was cut by 2 bases and J by 0 bases, with 8 bases left in between. The CDR3 loop is CASSYGSDSGNTIYF. The CDR3 DNA reads as TGTGCCAGCAGTTACGGCAGTGACTCTGGAAACACCATATATTTT.

V usage is TRBV10-3 and J usage is TRBJ2-3; TRBD2 matches at 8 bases. CDR1 is ENHRY, CDR2 SYGVKD, per germline. V shed 0 bases and J 3 bases; nucleotides not matched to a gene: 5. The CDR3 runs 16 residues. The CDR3 coding sequence is TGTGCCATCAGTGAGTCGAGCGGGAGTGTAACAGATACGCAGTATTTT. It translates to CAISESSGSVTDTQYF.

CDR3 sequence reads: CASILAGARETQYF. The DNA of the CDR3 is TGTGCCAGTATTCTAGCGGGAGCTCGAGAGACCCAGTACTTC. The J gene is TRBJ2-5, the V gene TRBV19; 10 nucleotides line up with TRBD2. Germline V lookup: CDR1 LNHDA, CDR2 SQIVND (reference sequence). This CDR3 has 14 residues. Trimming took 7 bases from V and 4 from J; bases not matched to a gene: 6.

V usage is TRBV5-4 and J usage is TRBJ2-2; D is unclear. Trimming took off 10 bases at V and 4 bases at J, with 20 bases between the two ends. The CDR3 loop spans 15 amino acids. Germline V lookup: CDR1 SGHNT, CDR2 YYREEE (reference sequence). The CDR3 here is CAARPGGEVTGELFF. CDR3 nucleotides: TGTGCCGCGAGGCCCGGTGGCGAGGTCACCGGGGAGCTGTTTTTT.

The chain links TRBV19 to TRBJ1-1, with D possibly TRBD1 on 6 matching bases. CDR1 and CDR2 from the germline V gene are LNHDA and SQIVND (reference sequence). The V gene lost 3 bases and the J gene lost 1 base, with 9 bases spanning the gap. The CDR3 contains 14 residues. CDR3 nucleotide sequence: TGTGCCAGTAGTATGACAGGACCGAACACTGAAGCTTTCTTT. It encodes CASSMTGPNTEAFF.

V and J are TRBV5-1 and TRBJ2-2; 11 nucleotides match TRBD1. J gave up 3 bases and V 4 bases, and 5 bases lay outside the gene matches. The V gene's germline CDR1 is SGHRS and CDR2 YFSETQ. The CDR3 extends over 16 amino acids. CDR3 bases: TGCGCCAGCAGCCGAGGACAGGGGGCTTACACCGGGGAGCTGTTTTTT. It encodes CASSRGQGAYTGELFF.

V usage is TRBV6-1 and J usage is TRBJ1-1; 12 bases agree with TRBD1. The ends lost 4 bases at V and 3 bases at J; junction bases unmatched: 6. This CDR3 contains 16 residues. CDR1 MNHNS and CDR2 SASEGT come from the germline V gene. The CDR3 bases are TGTGCCAGCAGTGCCGGGACAGGGGGCAAGGACACTGAAGCTTTCTTT. Protein: CASSAGTGGKDTEAFF.

This rearrangement joins TRBV7-3 to TRBJ2-5, with 7 positions matching TRBD2. The V and J ends lost 1 base and 2 bases, in that order; junction bases with no gene match: 7. This CDR3 region has 16 residues. CDR1 SGHTA and CDR2 FQGTGA come from the germline V gene. This CDR3 is CASSLNQGGGQETQYF. The CDR3 nucleotides read TGTGCCAGCAGCTTAAATCAGGGCGGGGGACAAGAGACCCAGTACTTC.

This rearrangement joins TRBV5-1 to TRBJ2-1, with D maybe TRBD2 (5 bases). Germline lookup yields CDR1 SGHRS and CDR2 YFSETQ. With 7 bases removed from V and 5 bases from J, the gap between germline ends came to 10 bases. CDR3 size: 12 residues. The CDR3 region is CASGLGDNEQFF. In DNA form, the CDR3 reads TGCGCCAGCGGGCTCGGGGACAATGAGCAGTTCTTC.

The chain is built from TRBV6-5 and TRBJ2-7, with 7 bases aligning to TRBD1. This CDR3 is built from 13 residues. Looked up from germline, CDR1 is MNHEY and CDR2 is SVGAGI. The junction had 11 bases not matched to a gene; V was cut back by 11 bases and J by 4 bases. The CDR3 region is CAAGDRVEYEQYF. The CDR3, as DNA: TGTGCCGCCGGCGACAGGGTTGAATACGAGCAGTACTTC.

This chain joins TRBV27 and TRBJ1-2; 10 nucleotides match TRBD1. Germline V lookup: CDR1 MNHEY, CDR2 SMNVEV (reference sequence). There are 14 residues in the CDR3. The V segment lost 5 bases and the J segment 4 bases; nucleotides outside the gene matches: 4. The CDR3 region is CASSPGQGFYGYTF. The CDR3 nucleotides are TGTGCCAGCAGTCCGGGACAGGGGTTCTATGGCTACACCTTC.

The chain employs TRBV5-1 and TRBJ2-5; possibly TRBD1 for D (6 bases). The germline gives CDR1 SGHRS, CDR2 YFSETQ. Trimming pared 4 bases from V and 3 bases from J, leaving 13 bases between. The length of the CDR3 is 14 residues. In nucleotides, the CDR3 is TGCGCCAGCAGCGAGACAGGCCCTAAAGAGACCCAGTACTTC. It translates to CASSETGPKETQYF.

V gene TRBV2 combines with J gene TRBJ1-2; D unresolved. The germline V and J ends were trimmed by 8 bases and 3 bases, with 19 bases remaining between them. CDR3 length: 15 residues. CDR1 is SNHLY and CDR2 is FYNNEI in the germline V gene. CDR3 residues: CASSLRGRLDYGYTF. CDR3 nucleotides: TGTGCCAGCTCTTTGAGAGGGAGGTTGGACTATGGCTACACCTTC. Full variable domain (rest looked up from reference TRBV2 and TRBJ1-2): EPEVTQTPSHQVTQMGQEVILRCVPISNHLYFYWYRQILGQKVEFLVSFYNNEISEKSEIFDDQFSVERPDGSNFTLKIRSTKLEDSAMYFCASSLRGRLDYGYTFGSGTRLTVV.

This chain joins TRBV18 and TRBJ2-6; D unresolved. In germline, CDR1 is KGHSH, CDR2 LQKENI. The CDR3 is 13 amino acids. The V end lost 2 bases, the J end lost 4 bases, and 3 bases lay between the germline ends. The CDR3 sequence is CASSPSGANVLTF. In nucleotides, the CDR3 is TGTGCCAGCTCACCAAGCGGGGCCAACGTCCTGACTTTC. The whole variable domain, filled in from reference TRBV18 and TRBJ2-6, reads NAGVMQNPRHLVRRRGQEARLRCSPMKGHSHVYWYRQLPEEGLKFMVYLQKENIIDESGMPKERFSAEFPKEGPSILRIQQVVRGDSAAYFCASSPSGANVLTFGAGSRLTVL.

The rearrangement joins TRBV18 to TRBJ2-2, with TRBD2 as a possible D gene (5 bases). CDR1 is KGHSH, CDR2 LQKENI, per germline. The V end lost 0 bases, the J end lost 4 bases, and 15 bases lay between the germline ends. This CDR3 has 17 residues. The CDR3 DNA sequence: TGTGCCAGCTCACCACCTGATCAGGCTCGGGGCACCGGGGAGCTGTTTTTT. Translated: CASSPPDQARGTGELFF.

The gene calls are TRBV19 and TRBJ2-1; 9 nucleotides line up with TRBD2. The CDR3 loop spans 14 amino acids. CDR1 and CDR2 from the germline V gene are LNHDA and SQIVND (reference sequence). The ends lost 1 base at V and 5 bases at J; junction bases unmatched: 0. The CDR3 DNA reads TGTGCCAGTAGTATAGGGACTAGCGACAATGAGCAGTTCTTC. Its translation is CASSIGTSDNEQFF.

The chain employs TRBV5-1 and TRBJ2-5; perhaps TRBD2 as D (6 bases). Germline V gene lookup returns CDR1 SGHRS and CDR2 YFSETQ. The CDR3 is made up of 14 amino acids. V gave up 4 bases and J gave up 6 bases, with 16 bases separating them. The CDR3 sequence: CASSGGIPGKTQYF. The CDR3 DNA sequence: TGCGCCAGCAGCGGCGGGATCCCCGGGAAGACCCAGTACTTC.

V is TRBV3-1 (or the pseudogene TRBV3-2) and J is TRBJ1-1; D is perhaps TRBD1 (6 bases). Germline V lookup: CDR1 LGHDT, CDR2 YNNKEL (reference sequence). The V and J ends lost 5 bases and 1 base respectively, with 11 bases between them. The CDR3 is 14 residues long. The CDR3 loop reads CASSGGHQNTEAFF. CDR3 sequence (DNA): TGTGCCAGCAGCGGGGGACACCAGAACACTGAAGCTTTCTTT.